What follows are 2 T cell receptor beta chains derived from one specimen sequenced in a study of control samples from healthy donors and cancer patients. Assay used: immunoSEQ multiplex PCR; TCRdb lists only in-frame clones, some missing. The sample consists of about 89,000 clones, over 65% of them appearing once. Sequenced material: blood. These receptors were collected from a woman aged 35 to 49 in good health.

This chain joins TRBV7-2 and TRBJ2-1, with D uncertain. The CDR3 consists of 13 residues. Germline lookup yields CDR1 SGHTA and CDR2 FQGNSA. V lost 3 bases and J 5 bases, leaving 8 bases between the germline ends. The CDR3 DNA follows: TGTGCCAGCAGCTTTTACATCAACAATGAGCAGTTCTTC. Translating gives CASSFYINNEQFF.

CDR3 bases: TGTGCCAGCAGTCCGTCAGGGACCTACGGGGAAAAACTGTTTTTT. This translates into CASSPSGTYGEKLFF. J is TRBJ1-4 and V is TRBV6-6; weak D call: TRBD1 (5 bases). V was pared by 5 bases and J by 8 bases, with 18 bases between. The germline V gene encodes CDR1 MNHNY and CDR2 SVGAGI (reference sequence). CDR3 length equals 15 residues.